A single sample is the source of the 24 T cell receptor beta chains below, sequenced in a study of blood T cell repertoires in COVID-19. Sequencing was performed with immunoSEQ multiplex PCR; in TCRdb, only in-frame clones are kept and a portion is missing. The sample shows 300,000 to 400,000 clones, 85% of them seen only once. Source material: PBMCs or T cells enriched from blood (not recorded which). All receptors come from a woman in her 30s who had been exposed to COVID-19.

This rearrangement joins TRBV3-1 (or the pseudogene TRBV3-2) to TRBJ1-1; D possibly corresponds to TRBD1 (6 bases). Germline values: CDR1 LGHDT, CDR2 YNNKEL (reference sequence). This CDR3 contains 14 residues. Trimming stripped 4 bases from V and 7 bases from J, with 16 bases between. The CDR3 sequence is CASSPRTATIEAFF. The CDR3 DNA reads TGTGCCAGCAGCCCACGGACAGCTACTATTGAAGCTTTCTTT.

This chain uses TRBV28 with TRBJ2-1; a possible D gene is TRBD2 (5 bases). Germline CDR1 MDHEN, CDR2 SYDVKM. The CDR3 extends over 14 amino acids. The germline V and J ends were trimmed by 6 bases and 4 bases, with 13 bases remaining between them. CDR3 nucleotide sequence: TGTGCCAGCAGGCTGCGGGCGGTATACAATGAGCAGTTCTTC. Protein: CASRLRAVYNEQFF.

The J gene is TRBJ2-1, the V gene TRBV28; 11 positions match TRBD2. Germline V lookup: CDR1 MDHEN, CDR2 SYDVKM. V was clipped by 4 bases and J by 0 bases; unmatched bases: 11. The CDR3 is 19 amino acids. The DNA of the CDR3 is TGTGCCAGCAGTTCCACCGGGACTAGCGGCGGTACCTCCTACAATGAGCAGTTCTTC. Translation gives CASSSTGTSGGTSYNEQFF.

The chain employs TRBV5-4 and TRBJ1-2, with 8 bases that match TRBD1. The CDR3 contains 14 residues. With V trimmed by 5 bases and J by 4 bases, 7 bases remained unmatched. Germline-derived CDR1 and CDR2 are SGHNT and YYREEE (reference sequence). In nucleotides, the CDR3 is TGTGCCAGCAGTAACGACAGGGGTTCCTATGGCTACACCTTC. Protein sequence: CASSNDRGSYGYTF.

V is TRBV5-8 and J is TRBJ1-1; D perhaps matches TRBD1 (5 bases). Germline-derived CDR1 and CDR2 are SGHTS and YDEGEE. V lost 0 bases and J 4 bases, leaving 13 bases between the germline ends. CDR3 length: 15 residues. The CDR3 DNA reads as TGTGCCAGCAGCTTGGGGCAGGGCAGGACCACTGAAGCTTTCTTT. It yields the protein CASSLGQGRTTEAFF.

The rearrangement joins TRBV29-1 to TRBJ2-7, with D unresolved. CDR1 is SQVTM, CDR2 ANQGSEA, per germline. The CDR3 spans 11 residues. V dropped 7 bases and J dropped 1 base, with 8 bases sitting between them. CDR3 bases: TGCAGCGGTACTGTATCCTACGAGCAGTACTTC. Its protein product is CSGTVSYEQYF.

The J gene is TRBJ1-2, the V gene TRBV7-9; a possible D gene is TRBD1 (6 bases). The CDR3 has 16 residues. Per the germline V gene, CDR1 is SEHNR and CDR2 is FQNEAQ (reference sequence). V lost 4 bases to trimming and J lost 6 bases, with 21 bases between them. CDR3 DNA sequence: TGTGCCAGCAGCTCAGAAACTTGGACCAAGGGGGATGGCTACACCTTC. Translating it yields CASSSETWTKGDGYTF.

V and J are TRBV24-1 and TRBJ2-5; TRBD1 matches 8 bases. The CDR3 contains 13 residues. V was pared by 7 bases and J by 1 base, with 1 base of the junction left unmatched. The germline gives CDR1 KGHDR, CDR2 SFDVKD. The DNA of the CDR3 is TGTGCCACCAGAGGACAGGGCCAAGAGACCCAGTACTTC. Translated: CATRGQGQETQYF.

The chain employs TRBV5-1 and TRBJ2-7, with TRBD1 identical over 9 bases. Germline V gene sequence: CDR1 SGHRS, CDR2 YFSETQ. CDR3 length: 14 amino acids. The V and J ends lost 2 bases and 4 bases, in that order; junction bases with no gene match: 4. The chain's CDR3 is CASSLGTGIYEQYF. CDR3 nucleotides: TGCGCCAGCAGCTTAGGGACAGGGATTTACGAGCAGTACTTC. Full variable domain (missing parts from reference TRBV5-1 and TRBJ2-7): KAGVTQTPRYLIKTRGQQVTLSCSPISGHRSVSWYQQTPGQGLQFLFEYFSETQRNKGNFPGRFSGRQFSNSRSEMNVSTLELGDSALYLCASSLGTGIYEQYFGPGTRLTVT.

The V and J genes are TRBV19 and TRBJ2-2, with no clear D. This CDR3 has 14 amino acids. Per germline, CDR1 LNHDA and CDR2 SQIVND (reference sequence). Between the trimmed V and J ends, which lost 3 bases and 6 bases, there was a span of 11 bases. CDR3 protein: CASSIQETAGELFF. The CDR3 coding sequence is TGTGCCAGTAGTATCCAGGAAACGGCCGGGGAGCTGTTTTTT.

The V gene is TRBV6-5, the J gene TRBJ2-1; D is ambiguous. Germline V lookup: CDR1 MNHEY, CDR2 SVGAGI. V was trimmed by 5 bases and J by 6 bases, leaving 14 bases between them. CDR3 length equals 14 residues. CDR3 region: CASSPRFPRNEQFF. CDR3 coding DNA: TGTGCCAGCAGTCCTAGGTTTCCTCGCAATGAGCAGTTCTTC.

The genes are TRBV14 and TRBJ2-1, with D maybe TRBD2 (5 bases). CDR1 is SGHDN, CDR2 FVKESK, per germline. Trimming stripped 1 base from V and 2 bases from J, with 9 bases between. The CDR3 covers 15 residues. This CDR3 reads CASSQVGSTYNEQFF. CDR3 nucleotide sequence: TGTGCCAGCAGCCAAGTTGGGAGTACCTACAATGAGCAGTTCTTC.

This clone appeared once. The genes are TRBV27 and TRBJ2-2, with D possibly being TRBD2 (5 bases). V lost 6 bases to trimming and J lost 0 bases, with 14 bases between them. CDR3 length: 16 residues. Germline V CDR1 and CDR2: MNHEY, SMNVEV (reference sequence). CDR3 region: CASRIGYSANTGELFF. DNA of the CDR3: TGTGCCAGCAGAATCGGTTATAGCGCGAACACCGGGGAGCTGTTTTTT.

As DNA, the CDR3 is TGCGCCAGCAGCCAAGGGGGGGGGTACAACACCATATATTTT. Translation: CASSQGGGYNTIYF. V and J are TRBV4-1 and TRBJ1-3; a weak D match, TRBD1 (5 bases). Germline V gene lookup returns CDR1 MGHRA and CDR2 YSYEKL. This CDR3 comprises 14 residues. V gave up 1 base and J gave up 7 bases, with 11 bases separating them.

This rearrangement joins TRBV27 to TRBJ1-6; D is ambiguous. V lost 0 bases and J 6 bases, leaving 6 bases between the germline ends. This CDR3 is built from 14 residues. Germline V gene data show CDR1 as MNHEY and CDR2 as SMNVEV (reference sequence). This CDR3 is CASSLSGSNSPLHF. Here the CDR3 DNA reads TGTGCCAGCAGTTTATCAGGGAGTAATTCACCCCTCCACTTT.

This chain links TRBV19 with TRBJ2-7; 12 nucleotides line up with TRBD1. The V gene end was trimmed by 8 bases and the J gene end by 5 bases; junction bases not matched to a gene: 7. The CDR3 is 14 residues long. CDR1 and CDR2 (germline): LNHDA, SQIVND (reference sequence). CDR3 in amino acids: CASGPGQGANEQYF. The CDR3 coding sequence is TGTGCCAGTGGACCGGGACAGGGGGCGAACGAGCAGTACTTC.

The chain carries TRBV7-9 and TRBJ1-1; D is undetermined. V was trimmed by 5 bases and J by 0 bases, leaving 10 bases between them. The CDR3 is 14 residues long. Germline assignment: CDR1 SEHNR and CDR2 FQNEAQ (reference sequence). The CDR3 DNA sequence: TGTGCCAGCAGCACGTCCCAGGTGAACACTGAAGCTTTCTTT. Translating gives CASSTSQVNTEAFF.

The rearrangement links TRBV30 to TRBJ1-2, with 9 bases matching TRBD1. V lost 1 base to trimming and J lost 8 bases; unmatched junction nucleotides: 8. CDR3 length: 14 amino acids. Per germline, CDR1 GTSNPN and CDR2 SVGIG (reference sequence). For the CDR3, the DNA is TGTGCCTGGAGTGCTACGACAGGGGGGAACGGCTACACCTTC. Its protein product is CAWSATTGGNGYTF. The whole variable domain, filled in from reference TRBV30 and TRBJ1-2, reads SQTIHQWPATLVQPVGSPLSLECTVEGTSNPNLYWYRQAAGRGLQLLFYSVGIGQISSEVPQNLSASRPQDRQFILSSKKLLLSDSGFYLCAWSATTGGNGYTFGSGTRLTVV.

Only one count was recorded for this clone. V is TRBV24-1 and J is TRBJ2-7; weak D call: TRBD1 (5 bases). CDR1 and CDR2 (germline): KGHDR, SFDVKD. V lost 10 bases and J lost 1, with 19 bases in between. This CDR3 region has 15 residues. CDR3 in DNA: TGTGCCACAAGTACCCCGCAGGGTATTTCCTACGAGCAGTACTTC. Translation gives CATSTPQGISYEQYF.

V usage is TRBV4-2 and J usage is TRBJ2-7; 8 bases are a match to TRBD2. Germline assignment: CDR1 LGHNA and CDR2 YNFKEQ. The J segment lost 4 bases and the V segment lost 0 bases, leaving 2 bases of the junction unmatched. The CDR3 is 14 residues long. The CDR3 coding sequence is TGTGCCAGCAGCCAAGAGTTAGCGGGATACGAGCAGTACTTC. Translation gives CASSQELAGYEQYF.

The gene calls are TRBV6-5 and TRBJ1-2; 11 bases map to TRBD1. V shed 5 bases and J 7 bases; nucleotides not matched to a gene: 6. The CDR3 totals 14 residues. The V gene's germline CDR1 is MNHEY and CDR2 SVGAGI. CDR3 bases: TGTGCCAGCAGTCCCGGACAGGGGGCGGGTGGCTACACCTTC. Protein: CASSPGQGAGGYTF.

CDR3 DNA sequence: TGTGCCAGCAGCTCCGGACTAGCGGGAGTTTCAGAGACCCAGTACTTC. It yields the protein CASSSGLAGVSETQYF. J is TRBJ2-5 and V is TRBV5-4; TRBD2 agrees at 13 bases. CDR1 is SGHNT and CDR2 is YYREEE in the germline V gene (reference sequence). The CDR3 is 16 residues long. V shed 3 bases and J 4 bases; nucleotides not matched to a gene: 6.

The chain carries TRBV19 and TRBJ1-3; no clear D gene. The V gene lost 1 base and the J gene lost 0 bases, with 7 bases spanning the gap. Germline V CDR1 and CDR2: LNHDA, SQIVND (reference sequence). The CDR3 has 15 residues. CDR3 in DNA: TGTGCCAGTAGTATAGCTTACGGCTCTGGAAACACCATATATTTT. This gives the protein CASSIAYGSGNTIYF.

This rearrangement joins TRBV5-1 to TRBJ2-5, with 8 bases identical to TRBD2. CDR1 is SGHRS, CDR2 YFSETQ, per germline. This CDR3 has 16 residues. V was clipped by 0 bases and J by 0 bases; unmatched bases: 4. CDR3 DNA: TGCGCCAGCAGCTTGGGGCCAGCGGGAGACCAAGAGACCCAGTACTTC. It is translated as CASSLGPAGDQETQYF.